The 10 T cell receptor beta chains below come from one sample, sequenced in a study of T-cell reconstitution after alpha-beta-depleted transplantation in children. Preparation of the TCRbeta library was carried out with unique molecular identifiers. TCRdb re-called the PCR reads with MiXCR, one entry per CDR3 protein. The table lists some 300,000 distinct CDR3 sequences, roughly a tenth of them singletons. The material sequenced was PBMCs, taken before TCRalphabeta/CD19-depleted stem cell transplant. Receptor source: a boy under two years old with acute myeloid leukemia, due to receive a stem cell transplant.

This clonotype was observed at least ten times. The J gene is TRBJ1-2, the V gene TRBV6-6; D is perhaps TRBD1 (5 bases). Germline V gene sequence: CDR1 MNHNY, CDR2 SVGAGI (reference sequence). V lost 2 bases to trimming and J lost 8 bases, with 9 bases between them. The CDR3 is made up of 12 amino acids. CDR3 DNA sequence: TGTGCCAGCAGTTACCCCCGGGGGGGCTACACCTTC. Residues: CASSYPRGGYTF.

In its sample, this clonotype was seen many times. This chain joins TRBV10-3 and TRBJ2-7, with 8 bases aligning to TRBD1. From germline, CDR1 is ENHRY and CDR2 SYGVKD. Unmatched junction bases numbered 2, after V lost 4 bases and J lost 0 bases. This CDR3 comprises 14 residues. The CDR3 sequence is CAISGTGNSYEQYF. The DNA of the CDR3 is TGTGCCATCAGTGGGACAGGGAACTCCTACGAGCAGTACTTC.

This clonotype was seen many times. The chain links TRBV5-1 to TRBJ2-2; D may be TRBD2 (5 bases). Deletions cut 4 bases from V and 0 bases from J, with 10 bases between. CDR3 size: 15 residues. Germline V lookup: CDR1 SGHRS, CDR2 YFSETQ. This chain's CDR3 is CASSQADANTGELFF. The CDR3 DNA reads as TGCGCCAGCAGCCAAGCGGATGCGAACACCGGGGAGCTGTTTTTT.

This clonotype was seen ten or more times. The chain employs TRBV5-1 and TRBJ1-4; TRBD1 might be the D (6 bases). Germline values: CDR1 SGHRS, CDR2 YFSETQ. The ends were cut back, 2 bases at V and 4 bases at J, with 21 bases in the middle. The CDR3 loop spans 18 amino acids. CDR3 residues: CASSFGGGPLKLNEKLFF. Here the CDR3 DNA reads TGCGCCAGCAGCTTCGGGGGGGGGCCGTTGAAACTTAATGAAAAACTGTTTTTT.

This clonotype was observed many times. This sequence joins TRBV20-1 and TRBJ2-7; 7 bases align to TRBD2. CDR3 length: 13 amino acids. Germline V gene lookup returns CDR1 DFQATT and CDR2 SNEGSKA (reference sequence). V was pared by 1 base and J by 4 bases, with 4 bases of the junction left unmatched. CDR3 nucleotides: TGCAGTGCTAGAGCGGGAGGAGGGTACGAGCAGTACTTC. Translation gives CSARAGGGYEQYF.

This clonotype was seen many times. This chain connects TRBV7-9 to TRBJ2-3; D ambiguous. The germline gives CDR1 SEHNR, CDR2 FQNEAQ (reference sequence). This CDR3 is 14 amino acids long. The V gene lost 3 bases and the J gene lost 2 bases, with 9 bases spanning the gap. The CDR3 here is CASSLSRLTDTQYF. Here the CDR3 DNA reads TGTGCCAGCAGCTTGTCACGGCTCACAGATACGCAGTATTTT. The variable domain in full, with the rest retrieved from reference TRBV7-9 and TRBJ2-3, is DTGVSQNPRHKITKRGQNVTFRCDPISEHNRLYWYRQTLGQGPEFLTYFQNEAQLEKSRLLSDRFSAERPKGSFSTLEIQRTEQGDSAMYLCASSLSRLTDTQYFGPGTRLTVL.

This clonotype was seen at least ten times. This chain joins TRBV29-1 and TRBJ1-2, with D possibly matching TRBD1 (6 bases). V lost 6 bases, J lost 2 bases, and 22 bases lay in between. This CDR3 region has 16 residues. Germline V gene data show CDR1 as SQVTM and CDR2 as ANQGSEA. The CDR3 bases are TGCAGCGTCCTCCTCGCCCACAGGGATTTCAACTATGGCTACACCTTC. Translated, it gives CSVLLAHRDFNYGYTF.

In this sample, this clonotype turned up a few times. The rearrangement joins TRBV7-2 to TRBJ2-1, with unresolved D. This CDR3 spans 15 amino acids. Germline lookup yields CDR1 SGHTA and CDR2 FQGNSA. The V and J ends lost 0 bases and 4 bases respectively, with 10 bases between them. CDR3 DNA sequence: TGTGCCAGCAGCTTAGCGGGGAACCAATACAATGAGCAGTTCTTC. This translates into CASSLAGNQYNEQFF.

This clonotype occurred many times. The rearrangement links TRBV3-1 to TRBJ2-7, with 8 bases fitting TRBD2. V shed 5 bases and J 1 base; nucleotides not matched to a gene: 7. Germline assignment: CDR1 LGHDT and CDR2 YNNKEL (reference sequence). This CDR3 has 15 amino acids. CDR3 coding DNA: TGTGCCAGCAGCAAGAGCGGGGGCGCGTCCTACGAGCAGTACTTC. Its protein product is CASSKSGGASYEQYF.

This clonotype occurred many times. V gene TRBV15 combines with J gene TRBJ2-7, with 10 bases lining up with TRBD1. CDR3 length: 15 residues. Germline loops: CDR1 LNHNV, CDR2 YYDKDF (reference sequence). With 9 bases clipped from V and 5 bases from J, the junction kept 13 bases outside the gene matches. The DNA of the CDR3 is TGTGCCACGGGGGACAGGGGCCCGGAGGTAGACGAGCAGTACTTC. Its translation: CATGDRGPEVDEQYF.